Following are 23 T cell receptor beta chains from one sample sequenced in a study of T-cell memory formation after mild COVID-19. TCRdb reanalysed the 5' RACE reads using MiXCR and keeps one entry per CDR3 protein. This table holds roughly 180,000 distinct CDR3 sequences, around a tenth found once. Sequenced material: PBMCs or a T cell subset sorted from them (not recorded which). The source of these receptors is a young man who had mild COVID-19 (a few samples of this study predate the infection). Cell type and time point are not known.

The CDR3 is CSARERGGAEAFF. DNA for the CDR3: TGCAGTGCTAGGGAGAGGGGTGGGGCTGAAGCTTTCTTT. The V gene is TRBV20-1, the J gene TRBJ1-1; a weak D match, TRBD1 (5 bases). Germline values: CDR1 DFQATT, CDR2 SNEGSKA (reference sequence). The CDR3 contains 13 residues. V was clipped by 3 bases and J by 6 bases, with 14 bases between them.

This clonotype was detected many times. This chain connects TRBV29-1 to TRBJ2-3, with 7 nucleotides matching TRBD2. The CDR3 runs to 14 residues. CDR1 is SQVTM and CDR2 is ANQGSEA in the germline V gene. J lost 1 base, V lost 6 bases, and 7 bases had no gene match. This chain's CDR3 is CSVEGLAGTDTQYF. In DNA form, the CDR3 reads TGCAGCGTCGAGGGGCTAGCGGGCACAGATACGCAGTATTTT.

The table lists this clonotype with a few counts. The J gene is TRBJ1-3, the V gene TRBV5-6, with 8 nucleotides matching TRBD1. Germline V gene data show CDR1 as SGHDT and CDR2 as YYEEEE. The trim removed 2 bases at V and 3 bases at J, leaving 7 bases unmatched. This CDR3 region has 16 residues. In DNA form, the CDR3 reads TGTGCCAGCAGCTTTTGGACAGGGAATATTGGAAACACCATATATTTT. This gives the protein CASSFWTGNIGNTIYF.

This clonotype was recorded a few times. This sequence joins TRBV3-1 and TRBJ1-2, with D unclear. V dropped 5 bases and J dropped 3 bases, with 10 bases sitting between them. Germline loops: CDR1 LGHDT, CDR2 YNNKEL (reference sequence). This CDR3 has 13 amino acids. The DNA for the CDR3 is TGTGCCAGCAGCTCGCTTGACTACTATGGCTACACCTTC. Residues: CASSSLDYYGYTF.

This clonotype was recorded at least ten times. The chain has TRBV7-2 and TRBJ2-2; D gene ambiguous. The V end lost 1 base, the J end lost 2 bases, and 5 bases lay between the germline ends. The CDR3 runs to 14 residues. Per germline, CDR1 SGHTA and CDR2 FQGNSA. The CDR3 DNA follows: TGTGCCAGCAGCTTAGAGGTCAACACCGGGGAGCTGTTTTTT. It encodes CASSLEVNTGELFF.

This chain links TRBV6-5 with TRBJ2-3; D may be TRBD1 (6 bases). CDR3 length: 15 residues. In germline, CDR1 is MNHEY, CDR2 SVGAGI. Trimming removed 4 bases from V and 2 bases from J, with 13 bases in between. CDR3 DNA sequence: TGTGCCAGCAGTTTCCGGACAGATCTCACAGATACGCAGTATTTT. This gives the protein CASSFRTDLTDTQYF.

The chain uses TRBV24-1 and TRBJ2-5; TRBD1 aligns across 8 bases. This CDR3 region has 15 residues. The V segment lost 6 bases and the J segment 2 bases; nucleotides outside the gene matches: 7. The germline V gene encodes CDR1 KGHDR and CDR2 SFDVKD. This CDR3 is CATSPGGTGQETQYF. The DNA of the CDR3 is TGTGCCACCAGTCCCGGCGGGACAGGACAAGAGACCCAGTACTTC.

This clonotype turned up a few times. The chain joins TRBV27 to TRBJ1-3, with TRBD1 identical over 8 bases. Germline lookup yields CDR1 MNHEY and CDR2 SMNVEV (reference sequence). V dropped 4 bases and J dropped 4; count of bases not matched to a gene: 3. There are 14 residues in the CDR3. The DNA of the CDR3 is TGTGCCAGCAGTTCGACAGGGGCGGGAAACACCATATATTTT. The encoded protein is CASSSTGAGNTIYF.

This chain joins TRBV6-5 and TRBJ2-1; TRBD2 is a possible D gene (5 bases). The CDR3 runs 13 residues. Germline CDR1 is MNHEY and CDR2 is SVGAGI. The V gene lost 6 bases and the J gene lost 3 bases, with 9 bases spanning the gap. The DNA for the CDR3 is TGTGCCAGCAGGGAGGACGGCTACAATGAGCAGTTCTTC. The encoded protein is CASREDGYNEQFF.

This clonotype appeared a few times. The DNA of the CDR3 is TGTGCCAGCAGCCTTAGCTCTGGCGGGGCGATCCAAGAGACCCAGTACTTC. Amino acid sequence: CASSLSSGGAIQETQYF. This chain links TRBV11-2 with TRBJ2-5, with a tentative D call TRBD2 (6 bases). Between the trimmed V and J ends, which lost 5 bases and 1 base, there was a span of 20 bases. CDR3 length: 17 residues. CDR1 SGHAT and CDR2 FQNNGV come from the germline V gene.

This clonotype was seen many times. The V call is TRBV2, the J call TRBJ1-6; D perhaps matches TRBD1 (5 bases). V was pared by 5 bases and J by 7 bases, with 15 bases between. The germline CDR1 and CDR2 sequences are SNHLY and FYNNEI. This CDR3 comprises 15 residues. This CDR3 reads CASSMLRDGNSPLHF. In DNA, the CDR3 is TGTGCCAGCAGTATGCTCCGGGACGGAAATTCACCCCTCCACTTT.

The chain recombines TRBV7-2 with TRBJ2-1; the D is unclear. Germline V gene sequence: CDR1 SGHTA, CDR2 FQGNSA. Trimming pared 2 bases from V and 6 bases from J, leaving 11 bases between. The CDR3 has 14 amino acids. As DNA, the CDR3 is TGTGCCAGCAGCTTATCACTAAATTTCAATGAGCAGTTCTTC. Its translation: CASSLSLNFNEQFF.

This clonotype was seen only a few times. In DNA, the CDR3 is TGTGCCTGGAGTGTAAGGGAGAATCAGCCCCAGCATTTT. This gives the protein CAWSVRENQPQHF. V is TRBV30 and J is TRBJ1-5; D is ambiguous. Germline V gene lookup returns CDR1 GTSNPN and CDR2 SVGIG (reference sequence). V gave up 0 bases and J gave up 4 bases, with 7 bases separating them. This CDR3 is built from 13 residues. Supplemented by reference TRBV30 and TRBJ1-5, the full variable domain reads SQTIHQWPATLVQPVGSPLSLECTVEGTSNPNLYWYRQAAGRGLQLLFYSVGIGQISSEVPQNLSASRPQDRQFILSSKKLLLSDSGFYLCAWSVRENQPQHFGDGTRLSIL.

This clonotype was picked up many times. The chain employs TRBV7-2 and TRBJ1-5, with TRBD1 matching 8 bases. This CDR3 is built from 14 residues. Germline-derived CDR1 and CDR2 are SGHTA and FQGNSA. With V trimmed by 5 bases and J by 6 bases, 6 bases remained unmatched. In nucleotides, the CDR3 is TGTGCCAGCAGCCCCCGACAGGGGCGTCAGCCCCAGCATTTT. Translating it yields CASSPRQGRQPQHF. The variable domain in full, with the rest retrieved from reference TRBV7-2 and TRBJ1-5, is GAGVSQSPSNKVTEKGKDVELRCDPISGHTALYWYRQSLGQGLEFLIYFQGNSAPDKSGLPSDRFSAERTGGSVSTLTIQRTQQEDSAVYLCASSPRQGRQPQHFGDGTRLSIL.

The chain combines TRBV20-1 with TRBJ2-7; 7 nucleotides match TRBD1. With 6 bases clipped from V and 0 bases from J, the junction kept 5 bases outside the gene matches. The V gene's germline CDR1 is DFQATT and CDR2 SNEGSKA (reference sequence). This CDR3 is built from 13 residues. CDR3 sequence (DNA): TGCAGTGCAGGGGGCAGGACCTCCTACGAGCAGTACTTC. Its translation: CSAGGRTSYEQYF.

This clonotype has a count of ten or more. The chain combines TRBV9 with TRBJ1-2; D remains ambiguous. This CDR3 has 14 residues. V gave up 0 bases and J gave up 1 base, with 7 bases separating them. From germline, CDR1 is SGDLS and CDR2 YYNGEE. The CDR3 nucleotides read TGTGCCAGCAGCGTAGCAGAGGGTAACTATGGCTACACCTTC. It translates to CASSVAEGNYGYTF.

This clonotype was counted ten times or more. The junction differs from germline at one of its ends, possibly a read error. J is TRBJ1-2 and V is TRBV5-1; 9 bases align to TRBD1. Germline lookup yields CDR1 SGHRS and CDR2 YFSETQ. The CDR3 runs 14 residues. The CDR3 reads CASSLGQGTYGYTF. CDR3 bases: TGTGCCAGCAGTTTAGGACAGGGGACCTATGGCTACACCTTC.

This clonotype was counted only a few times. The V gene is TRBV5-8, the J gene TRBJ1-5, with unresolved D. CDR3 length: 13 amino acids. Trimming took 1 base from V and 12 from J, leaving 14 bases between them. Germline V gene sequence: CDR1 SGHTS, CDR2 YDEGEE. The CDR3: CASSLYRSYLQHF. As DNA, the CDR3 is TGTGCCAGCAGCTTGTATCGAAGCTATCTCCAGCATTTT.

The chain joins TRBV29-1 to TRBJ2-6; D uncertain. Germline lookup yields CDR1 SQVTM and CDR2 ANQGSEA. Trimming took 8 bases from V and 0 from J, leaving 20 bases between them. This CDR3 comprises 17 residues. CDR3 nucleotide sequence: TGCAGCCCCCCTCCAGGCCTCCGCTTCTCTGGGGCCAACGTCCTGACTTTC. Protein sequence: CSPPPGLRFSGANVLTF. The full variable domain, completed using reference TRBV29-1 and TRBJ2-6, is SAVISQKPSRDICQRGTSLTIQCQVDSQVTMMFWYRQQPGQSLTLIATANQGSEATYESGFVIDKFPISRPNLTFSTLTVSNMSPEDSSIYLCSPPPGLRFSGANVLTFGAGSRLTVL.

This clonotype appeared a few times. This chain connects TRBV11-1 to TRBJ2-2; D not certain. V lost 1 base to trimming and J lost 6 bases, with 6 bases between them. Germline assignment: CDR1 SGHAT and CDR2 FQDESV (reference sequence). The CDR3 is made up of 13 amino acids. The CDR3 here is CASSLVTAGELFF. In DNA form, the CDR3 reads TGTGCCAGCAGCTTAGTCACGGCCGGGGAGCTGTTTTTT.

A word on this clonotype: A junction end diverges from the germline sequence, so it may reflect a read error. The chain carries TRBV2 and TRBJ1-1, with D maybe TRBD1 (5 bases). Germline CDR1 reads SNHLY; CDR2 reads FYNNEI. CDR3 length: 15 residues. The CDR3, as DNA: TGTGCCAGCAGCGAAGGGGTCCGAAGAAACACTGAAGCTTTCTTT. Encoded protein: CASSEGVRRNTEAFF.

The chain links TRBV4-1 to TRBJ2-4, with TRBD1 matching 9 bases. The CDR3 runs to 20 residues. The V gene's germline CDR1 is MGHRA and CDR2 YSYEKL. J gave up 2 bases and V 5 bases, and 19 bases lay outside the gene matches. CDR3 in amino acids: CASSARSIWDREPPKNIQYF. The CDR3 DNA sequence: TGCGCCAGCAGCGCTCGCTCAATTTGGGACAGGGAGCCGCCCAAAAACATTCAGTACTTC.

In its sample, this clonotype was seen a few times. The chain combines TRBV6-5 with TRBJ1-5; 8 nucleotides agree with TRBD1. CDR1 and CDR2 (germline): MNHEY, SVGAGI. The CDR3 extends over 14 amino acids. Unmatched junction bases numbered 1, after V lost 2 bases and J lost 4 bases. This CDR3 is CASSYRQGNQPQHF. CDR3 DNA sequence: TGTGCCAGCAGTTACAGACAGGGGAATCAGCCCCAGCATTTT.